This entry lists 25 T cell receptor beta chains sequenced from one sample in a study of regulatory T cells in long-lasting Graves disease. The time point denotes: newly diagnosed GD, antithyroid drugs for less than 3 months. RNA extracted from PBMCs served as the sequencing template. The authors built TCR beta libraries using iRepertoire HTBI primers and Arm-PCR of CDR3 regions. TCRdb passed the multiplex PCR reads through MiXCR, listing each CDR3 protein once. The table shows roughly 420,000 distinct CDR3 sequences, with about 16% occurring only once. The source material was peripheral blood mononuclear cells (PBMCs), sampled at new diagnosis, from a patient treated with antithyroid drugs. The source is a female donor with Graves disease.

The chain recombines TRBV15 with TRBJ2-7; D unclear. The CDR3 runs to 14 residues. Germline-derived CDR1 and CDR2 are LNHNV and YYDKDF (reference sequence). V shed 0 bases and J shed 3 bases, with 9 bases lying between them. This CDR3 is CATSRDMGNYEQYF. The CDR3 nucleotides read TGTGCCACCAGCAGAGATATGGGGAACTACGAGCAGTACTTC.

Note on this clonotype: A read error may be the cause here, since a much bigger clone is one base away. The V gene is TRBV27, the J gene TRBJ1-1; D is perhaps TRBD1 (5 bases). The CDR3 runs 15 residues. From germline, CDR1 is MNHEY and CDR2 SMNVEV (reference sequence). The CDR3 region is CASSPRAGDDTEALF. The CDR3 coding sequence is TGTGCCAGCTCACCACGGGCGGGGGATGACACTGAAGCTCTCTTT.

In its sample, this clonotype was seen many times. The CDR3 reads CASSPRGLGKQETQYF. Here the CDR3 DNA reads TGTGCCAGCAGCCCCCGGGGGCTGGGAAAGCAAGAGACCCAGTACTTC. The V and J genes are TRBV12-3 or TRBV12-4 and TRBJ2-5; D assignment may be TRBD1 or TRBD2 (6 bases each). CDR3 length equals 16 residues. V was cut by 6 bases and J by 2 bases, with 19 bases left in between.

The table lists this clonotype with a few counts. The chain combines TRBV19 with TRBJ1-6; TRBD1 matches 8 bases. Germline lookup yields CDR1 LNHDA and CDR2 SQIVND (reference sequence). The V gene end was trimmed by 5 bases and the J gene end by 2 bases; junction bases not matched to a gene: 2. The CDR3 has 15 amino acids. The CDR3 region is CASSADRAYNSPLHF. CDR3 in DNA: TGTGCCAGTAGTGCGGACAGGGCCTATAATTCACCCCTCCACTTT.

This clonotype has just a few counts. Being one base from a much bigger clone, this may be a read error. J is TRBJ1-1 and V is TRBV6-2 or TRBV6-3; no firm D call. CDR1 and CDR2 from the germline V gene are MNHEY and SVGEGT. V lost 8 bases, J lost 1 base, and 17 bases lay in between. The CDR3 length is 15 residues. The chain's CDR3 is CASGEEERRNTEAFF. CDR3 in DNA: TGTGCCAGCGGTGAAGAGGAGAGGAGGAACACTGAAGCTTTCTTT.

Ten or more counts support this clonotype. The chain is built from TRBV24-1 and TRBJ1-1, with unresolved D. The CDR3 runs to 12 residues. V lost 1 base and J 8 bases, leaving 7 bases between the germline ends. In germline, CDR1 is KGHDR, CDR2 SFDVKD. CDR3 in amino acids: CATSDFFGEAFF. The CDR3, as DNA: TGTGCCACCAGTGATTTTTTCGGCGAAGCTTTCTTT.

This clonotype has only a few counts. This rearrangement joins TRBV4-1 to TRBJ2-4; 7 positions agree with TRBD2. CDR1 and CDR2 from the germline V gene are MGHRA and YSYEKL. J was trimmed by 0 bases and V by 1 base; bases with no gene match: 9. The CDR3 spans 18 residues. CDR3 sequence reads: CASSQGNQRGLAKNIQYF. The CDR3 DNA reads TGCGCCAGCAGCCAAGGAAACCAGCGGGGTTTAGCCAAAAACATTCAGTACTTC.

This clonotype was observed at least ten times. The chain uses TRBV12-3 or TRBV12-4 and TRBJ2-5, with 8 bases that match TRBD1. The CDR3 extends over 15 amino acids. With V trimmed by 5 bases and J by 2 bases, 7 bases remained unmatched. In DNA, the CDR3 is TGTGCCAGCAGTGGGCTCGGGACAGGTCAAGAGACCCAGTACTTC. Protein sequence: CASSGLGTGQETQYF.

V gene TRBV7-9 combines with J gene TRBJ1-1; D is unresolved. This CDR3 is built from 13 residues. Between the trimmed V and J ends, which lost 7 bases and 4 bases, there was a span of 13 bases. Germline CDR1 is SEHNR and CDR2 is FQNEAQ (reference sequence). The CDR3: CASNLSVGTEAFF. DNA of the CDR3: TGTGCCAGCAATCTGTCTGTAGGCACTGAAGCTTTCTTT.

This clonotype was counted many times. The J gene is TRBJ1-1, the V gene TRBV19; D is unclear. Germline CDR1 is LNHDA and CDR2 is SQIVND (reference sequence). The V gene lost 7 bases and the J gene lost 8 bases, with 20 bases spanning the gap. The CDR3 loop spans 14 amino acids. CDR3 amino acids: CASTTGSELTEAFF. The CDR3 DNA sequence: TGTGCCAGTACCACGGGGTCTGAACTTACCGAAGCTTTCTTT.

This clonotype was observed at least ten times. The V call is TRBV20-1, the J call TRBJ1-1, with D perhaps matching TRBD1 (6 bases). Germline assignment: CDR1 DFQATT and CDR2 SNEGSKA (reference sequence). Trimming left V 3 bases short and J 6 bases short, with 17 bases between. The length of the CDR3 is 14 residues. Here the CDR3 reads CSASYRASRAEAFF. CDR3 coding DNA: TGCAGTGCTAGTTACAGGGCTTCGAGGGCTGAAGCTTTCTTT.

As regards this clonotype: One base away lies a much larger clone, so this may be a sequencing read error. The rearrangement uses TRBV12-3 or TRBV12-4 and TRBJ1-1; the D gene is possibly TRBD1 (5 bases). CDR3 length: 15 amino acids. V gave up 4 bases and J gave up 5 bases, with 17 bases separating them. The CDR3 bases are TGTGCCAGCAGTTCAGGGCTGAGTAGGGCGACTGAAGCTTTCTTT. Translating it yields CASSSGLSRATEAFF.

This clonotype has at least ten counts. This chain links TRBV3-1 with TRBJ1-2; 9 nucleotides agree with TRBD1. This CDR3 is built from 16 residues. Germline-derived CDR1 and CDR2 are LGHDT and YNNKEL (reference sequence). V trimming: 5 bases; J trimming: 2 bases; junction bases outside the gene matches: 9. The CDR3 here is CASSRGVDRGNYGYTF. In DNA, the CDR3 is TGTGCCAGCAGCAGGGGGGTTGACAGGGGGAACTATGGCTACACCTTC.

This clonotype was seen many times. The rearrangement links TRBV2 to TRBJ2-1; 9 nucleotides align to TRBD1. Germline V gives CDR1 SNHLY, CDR2 FYNNEI. V shed 6 bases and J 7 bases; nucleotides not matched to a gene: 7. The CDR3 contains 14 residues. CDR3 sequence reads: CASRDRGTVNEQFF. Written as DNA, the CDR3 is TGTGCCAGCAGAGACAGGGGGACGGTGAATGAGCAGTTCTTC.

This clonotype showed up just a few times. The chain couples TRBV4-3 to TRBJ2-2; 10 bases align to TRBD2. V was pared by 2 bases and J by 1 base, with 4 bases of the junction left unmatched. Looked up from germline, CDR1 is LGHNA and CDR2 is YSLEER. CDR3 length equals 17 residues. The CDR3 nucleotides are TGCGCCAGCAGCCAAAATCTAGCGGGGGAGAACACCGGGGAGCTGTTTTTT. This codes for CASSQNLAGENTGELFF.

This clonotype was found many times. For the CDR3, the DNA is TGTGCCAGCAGTGCCAGGGGCGGCTACACCTTC. Translating gives CASSARGGYTF. The chain carries TRBV9 and TRBJ1-2; possible D gene TRBD1, 6 bases. The V and J ends lost 5 bases and 8 bases respectively, with 10 bases between them. The length of the CDR3 is 11 residues. The V gene's germline CDR1 is SGDLS and CDR2 YYNGEE.

This clonotype has at least ten counts. The chain uses TRBV12-3 or TRBV12-4 and TRBJ2-7; D call uncertain. Between the trimmed V and J ends, which lost 5 bases and 7 bases, there was a span of 18 bases. The length of the CDR3 is 14 residues. The CDR3 coding sequence is TGTGCCAGCAGTCGATTCAAGGGCGTACGGGAGCAGTACTTC. This gives the protein CASSRFKGVREQYF.

The rearrangement joins TRBV12-3 or TRBV12-4 to TRBJ2-1, with TRBD2 as a possible D gene (7 bases). V lost 10 bases to trimming and J lost 3 bases, with 19 bases between them. This CDR3 is built from 15 residues. The CDR3 spells CATLGGAEYYNEQFF. The CDR3 coding sequence is TGTGCCACCCTAGGGGGGGCGGAATACTACAATGAGCAGTTCTTC.

This clonotype was seen repeatedly, ten times or more. This chain uses TRBV7-9 with TRBJ2-1, with 9 nucleotides matching TRBD2. Germline CDR1 SEHNR, CDR2 FQNEAQ (reference sequence). CDR3 length: 16 amino acids. V was pared by 1 base and J by 8 bases, with 9 bases of the junction left unmatched. CDR3 protein: CASSLVAASGNYEQFF. As DNA, the CDR3 is TGTGCCAGCAGCTTAGTTGCGGCTAGCGGGAACTATGAGCAGTTCTTC.

In nucleotides, the CDR3 is TGCAGCGTTCTCTCATCTGGGGCCAACGTCCTGACTTTC. Protein sequence: CSVLSSGANVLTF. V usage is TRBV29-1 and J usage is TRBJ2-6; no firm D call. Germline values: CDR1 SQVTM, CDR2 ANQGSEA. The V gene lost 5 bases and the J gene lost 1 base, with 6 bases spanning the gap. This CDR3 contains 13 residues.

This clonotype has a handful of counts. The genes are TRBV4-1 and TRBJ2-1; a weak D match, TRBD2 (5 bases). The CDR3 has 17 amino acids. V was shortened by 0 bases and J by 0 bases, with 12 bases between the two germline ends. Per the germline V gene, CDR1 is MGHRA and CDR2 is YSYEKL. The CDR3 region has the DNA TGCGCCAGCAGCCAAGACACGGGTGGGAGCTCCTACAATGAGCAGTTCTTC. Protein: CASSQDTGGSSYNEQFF.

This clonotype was counted many times. The rearrangement uses TRBV6-1 and TRBJ1-2; TRBD1 matches at 7 bases. V was pared by 5 bases and J by 8 bases, with 11 bases of the junction left unmatched. Germline-derived CDR1 and CDR2 are MNHNS and SASEGT. This CDR3 has 14 amino acids. The CDR3 reads CASSSRGTVGGYTF. The CDR3 coding sequence is TGTGCCAGCAGTAGCCGAGGGACAGTGGGCGGCTACACCTTC.

Many counts were recorded for this clonotype. Here the CDR3 reads CASSAPRGYTF. The DNA for the CDR3 is TGTGCCAGCAGTGCCCCTAGGGGCTACACCTTC. The rearrangement links TRBV12-3 or TRBV12-4 to TRBJ1-2; D is unresolved. V lost 5 bases and J lost 8, with 9 bases in between. The CDR3 runs to 11 residues.

This clonotype has at least ten counts. The V call is TRBV5-4, the J call TRBJ2-2; maybe TRBD2 (6 bases). The CDR3 has 15 amino acids. V was pared by 1 base and J by 1 base, with 8 bases between. The germline CDR1 and CDR2 sequences are SGHNT and YYREEE (reference sequence). The CDR3 region is CASSLLGGNTGELFF. Here the CDR3 DNA reads TGTGCCAGCAGCTTGTTGGGGGGGAACACCGGGGAGCTGTTTTTT.

This clonotype was seen at least ten times. The J gene is TRBJ1-3, the V gene TRBV12-3 or TRBV12-4; tentative D call: TRBD1 (6 bases). There are 17 residues in the CDR3. Trimming took off 6 bases at V and 4 bases at J, with 22 bases between the two ends. The CDR3 DNA reads TGTGCCAGCAGCTCAAACCGAGGGACAATCCTCGGAAACACCATATATTTT. Translated: CASSSNRGTILGNTIYF.